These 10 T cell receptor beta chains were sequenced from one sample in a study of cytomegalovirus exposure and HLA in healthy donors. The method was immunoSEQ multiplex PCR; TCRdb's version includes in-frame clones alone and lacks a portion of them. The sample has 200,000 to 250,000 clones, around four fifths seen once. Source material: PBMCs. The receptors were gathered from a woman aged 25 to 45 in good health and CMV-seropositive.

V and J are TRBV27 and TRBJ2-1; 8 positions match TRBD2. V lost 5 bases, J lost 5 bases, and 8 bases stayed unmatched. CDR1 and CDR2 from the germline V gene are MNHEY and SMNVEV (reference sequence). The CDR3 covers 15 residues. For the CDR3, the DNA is TGTGCCAGCAGTCCGATAGCGGGACTTAACAATGAGCAGTTCTTC. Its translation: CASSPIAGLNNEQFF.

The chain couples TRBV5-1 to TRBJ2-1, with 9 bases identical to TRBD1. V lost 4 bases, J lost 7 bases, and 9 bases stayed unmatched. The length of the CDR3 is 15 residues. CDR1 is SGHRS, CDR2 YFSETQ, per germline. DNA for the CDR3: TGCGCCAGCAGCCCCGCCGGGACAGGGAGAAATGAGCAGTTCTTC. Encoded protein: CASSPAGTGRNEQFF.

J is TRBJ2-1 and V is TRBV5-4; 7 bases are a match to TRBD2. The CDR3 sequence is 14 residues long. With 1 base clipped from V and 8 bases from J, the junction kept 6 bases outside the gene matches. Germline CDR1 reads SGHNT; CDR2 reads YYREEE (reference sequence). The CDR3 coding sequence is TGTGCCAGCAGCTTGAGAACGGGAGGAGATGAGCAGTTCTTC. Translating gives CASSLRTGGDEQFF.

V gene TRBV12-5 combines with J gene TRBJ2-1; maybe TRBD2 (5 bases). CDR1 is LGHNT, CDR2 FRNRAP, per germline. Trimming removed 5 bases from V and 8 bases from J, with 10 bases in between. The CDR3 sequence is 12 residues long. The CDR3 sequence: CASGETGDEQFF. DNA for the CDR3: TGTGCTAGTGGTGAAACCGGGGATGAGCAGTTCTTC.

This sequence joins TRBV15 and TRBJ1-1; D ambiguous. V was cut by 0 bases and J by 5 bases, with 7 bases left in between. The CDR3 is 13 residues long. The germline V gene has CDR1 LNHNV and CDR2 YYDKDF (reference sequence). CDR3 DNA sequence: TGTGCCACCAGCAGAGATATTGAGACTGAAGCTTTCTTT. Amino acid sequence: CATSRDIETEAFF.

CDR3 nucleotide sequence: TGTGCCAGCAGCTTAGCAACTAGCAATGAGCAGTTCTTC. Its protein product is CASSLATSNEQFF. The J gene is TRBJ2-1, the V gene TRBV7-6; tentative D call: TRBD2 (5 bases). This CDR3 contains 13 residues. Germline-derived CDR1 and CDR2 are SGHVS and FNYEAQ. The V end was cut by 0 bases, the J end by 6 bases, with 6 bases between.

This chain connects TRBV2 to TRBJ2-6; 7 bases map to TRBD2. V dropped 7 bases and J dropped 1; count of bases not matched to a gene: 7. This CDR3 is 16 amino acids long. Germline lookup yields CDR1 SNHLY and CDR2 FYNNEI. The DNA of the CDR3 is TGTGCCAGCATTAAAGGGCGGGGGTCTGGGGCCAACGTCCTGACTTTC. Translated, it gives CASIKGRGSGANVLTF.

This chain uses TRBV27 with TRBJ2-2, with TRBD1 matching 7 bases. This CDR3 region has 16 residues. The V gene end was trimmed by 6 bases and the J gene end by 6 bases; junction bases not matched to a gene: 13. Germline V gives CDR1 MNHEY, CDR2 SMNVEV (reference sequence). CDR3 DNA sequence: TGTGCCAGCAGGATCGTTGGGACAGTTAAGGCCGGGGAGCTGTTTTTT. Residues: CASRIVGTVKAGELFF.

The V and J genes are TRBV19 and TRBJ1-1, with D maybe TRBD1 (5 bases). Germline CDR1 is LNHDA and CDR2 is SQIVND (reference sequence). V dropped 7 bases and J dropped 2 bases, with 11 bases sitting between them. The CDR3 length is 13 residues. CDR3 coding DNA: TGTGCCAGTATCCCAGGGTTTAACACTGAAGCTTTCTTT. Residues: CASIPGFNTEAFF.

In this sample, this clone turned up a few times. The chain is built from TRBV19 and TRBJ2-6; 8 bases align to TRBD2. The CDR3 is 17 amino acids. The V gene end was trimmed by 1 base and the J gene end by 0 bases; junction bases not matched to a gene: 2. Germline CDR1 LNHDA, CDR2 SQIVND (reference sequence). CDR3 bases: TGTGCCAGTAGTATAGTACTAGCGGACTCTGGGGCCAACGTCCTGACTTTC. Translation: CASSIVLADSGANVLTF.